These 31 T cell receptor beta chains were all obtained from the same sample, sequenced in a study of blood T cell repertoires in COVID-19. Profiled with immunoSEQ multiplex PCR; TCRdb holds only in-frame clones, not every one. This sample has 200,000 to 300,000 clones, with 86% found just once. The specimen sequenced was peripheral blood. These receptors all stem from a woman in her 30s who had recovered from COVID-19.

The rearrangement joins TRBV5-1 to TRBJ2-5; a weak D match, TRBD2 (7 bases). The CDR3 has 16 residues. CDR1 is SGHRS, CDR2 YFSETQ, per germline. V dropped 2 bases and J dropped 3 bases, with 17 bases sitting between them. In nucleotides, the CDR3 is TGCGCCAGCAGCTTCTCCGGGGGGCCCTATAAAGAGACCCAGTACTTC. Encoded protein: CASSFSGGPYKETQYF.

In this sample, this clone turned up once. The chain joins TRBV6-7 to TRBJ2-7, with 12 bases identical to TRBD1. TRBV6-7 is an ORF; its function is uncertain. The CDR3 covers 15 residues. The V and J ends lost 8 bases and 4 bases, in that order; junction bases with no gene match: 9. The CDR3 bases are TGTGCCAGCCGCCCGGGACAGGGGGCGTGGTACGAGCAGTACTTC. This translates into CASRPGQGAWYEQYF.

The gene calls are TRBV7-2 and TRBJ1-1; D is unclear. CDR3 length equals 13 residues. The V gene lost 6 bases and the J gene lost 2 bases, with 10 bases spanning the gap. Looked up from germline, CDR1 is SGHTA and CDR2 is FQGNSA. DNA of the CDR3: TGTGCCAGCAGGCCACAGATAAACACTGAAGCTTTCTTT. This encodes CASRPQINTEAFF.

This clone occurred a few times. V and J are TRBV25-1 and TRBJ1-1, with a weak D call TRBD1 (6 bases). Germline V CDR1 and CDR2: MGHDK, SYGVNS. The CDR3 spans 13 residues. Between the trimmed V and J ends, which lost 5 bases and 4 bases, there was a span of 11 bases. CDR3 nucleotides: TGTGCCAGCAGTACAGGGTGGAGCACTGAAGCTTTCTTT. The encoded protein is CASSTGWSTEAFF.

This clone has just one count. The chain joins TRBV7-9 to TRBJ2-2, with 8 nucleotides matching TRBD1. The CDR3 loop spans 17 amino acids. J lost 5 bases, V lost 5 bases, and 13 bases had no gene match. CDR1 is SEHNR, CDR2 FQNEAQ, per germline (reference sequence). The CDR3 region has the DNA TGTGCCAGCAGCCACCTAGGGCAGGGGGCGAGAACCGGGGAGCTGTTTTTT. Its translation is CASSHLGQGARTGELFF.

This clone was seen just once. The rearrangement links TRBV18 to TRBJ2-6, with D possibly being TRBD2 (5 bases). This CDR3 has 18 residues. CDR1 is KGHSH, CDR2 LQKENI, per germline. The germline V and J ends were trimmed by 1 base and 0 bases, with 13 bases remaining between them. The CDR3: CASSPQIGRGSGANVLTF. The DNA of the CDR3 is TGTGCCAGCTCACCACAAATCGGCCGGGGCTCTGGGGCCAACGTCCTGACTTTC.

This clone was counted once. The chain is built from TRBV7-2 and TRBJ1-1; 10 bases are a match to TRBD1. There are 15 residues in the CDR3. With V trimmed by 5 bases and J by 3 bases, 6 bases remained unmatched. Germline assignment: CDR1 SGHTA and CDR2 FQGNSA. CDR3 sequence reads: CASSNDRGLYTEAFF. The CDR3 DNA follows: TGTGCCAGCAGCAACGACAGGGGGCTTTACACTGAAGCTTTCTTT.

DNA of the CDR3: TGTGCCAGCAGTCCAGGGCGAGGCAATCAGCCCCAGCATTTT. It is translated as CASSPGRGNQPQHF. This chain links TRBV6-5 with TRBJ1-5; weak D call: TRBD1 (5 bases). The CDR3 length is 14 residues. Germline V CDR1 and CDR2: MNHEY, SVGAGI. The V gene lost 5 bases and the J gene lost 2 bases, with 10 bases spanning the gap.

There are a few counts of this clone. In DNA form, the CDR3 reads TGTGCCAGCAGGAGGGGGTTCCAAGAGACCCAGTACTTC. As protein: CASRRGFQETQYF. The rearrangement links TRBV2 to TRBJ2-5; D might be TRBD1 (6 bases). Trimming removed 6 bases from V and 1 base from J, with 9 bases in between. Germline CDR1 and CDR2: SNHLY and FYNNEI. The CDR3 runs 13 residues.

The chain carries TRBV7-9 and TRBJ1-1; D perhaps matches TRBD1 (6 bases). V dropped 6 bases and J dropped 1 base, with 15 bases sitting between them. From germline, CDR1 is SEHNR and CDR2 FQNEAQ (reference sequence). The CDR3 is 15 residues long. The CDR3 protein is CASRGNRDKNTEAFF. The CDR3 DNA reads TGTGCCAGCAGGGGCAACCGGGACAAGAACACTGAAGCTTTCTTT.

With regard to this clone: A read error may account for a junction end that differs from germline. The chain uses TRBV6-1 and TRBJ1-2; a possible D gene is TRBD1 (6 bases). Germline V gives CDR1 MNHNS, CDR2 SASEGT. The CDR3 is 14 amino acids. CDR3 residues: CASSEGGRWYGYTF. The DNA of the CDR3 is TGTGCCAGCAGCGAAGGGGGGCGGTGGTATGGCTACACCTTC.

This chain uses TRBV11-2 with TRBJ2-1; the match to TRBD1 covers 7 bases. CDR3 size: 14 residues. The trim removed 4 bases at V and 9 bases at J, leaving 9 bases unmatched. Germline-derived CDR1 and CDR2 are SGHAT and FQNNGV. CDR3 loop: CASSSGQPEGEQFF. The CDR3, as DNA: TGTGCCAGCAGCTCGGGACAGCCCGAAGGTGAGCAGTTCTTC.

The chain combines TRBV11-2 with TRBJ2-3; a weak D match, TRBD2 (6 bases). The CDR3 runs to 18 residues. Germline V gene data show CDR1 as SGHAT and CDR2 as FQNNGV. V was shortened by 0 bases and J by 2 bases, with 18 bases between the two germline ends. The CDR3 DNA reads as TGTGCCAGCAGCTTAGATTCTCCATGGAGGGCCGCCACAGATACGCAGTATTTT. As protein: CASSLDSPWRAATDTQYF.

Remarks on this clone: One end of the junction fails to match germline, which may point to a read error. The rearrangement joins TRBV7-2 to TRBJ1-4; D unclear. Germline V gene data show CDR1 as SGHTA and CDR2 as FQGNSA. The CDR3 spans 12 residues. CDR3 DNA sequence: TGTGCCAGCAGCTTAGGGGCAAATAGTCTTGATTTT. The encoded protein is CASSLGANSLDF. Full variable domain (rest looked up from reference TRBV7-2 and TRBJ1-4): GAGVSQSPSNKVTEKGKDVELRCDPISGHTALYWYRQSLGQGLEFLIYFQGNSAPDKSGLPSDRFSAERTGGSVSTLTIQRTQQEDSAVYLCASSLGANSLDFGSGTQLSVL.

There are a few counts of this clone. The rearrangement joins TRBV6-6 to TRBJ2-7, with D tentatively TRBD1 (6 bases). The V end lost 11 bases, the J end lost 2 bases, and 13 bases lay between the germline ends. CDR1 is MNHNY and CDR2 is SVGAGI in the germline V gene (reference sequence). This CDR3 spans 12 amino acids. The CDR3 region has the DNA TGTGCCGTACGGGACACCACCTACGAGCAGTACTTC. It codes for CAVRDTTYEQYF.

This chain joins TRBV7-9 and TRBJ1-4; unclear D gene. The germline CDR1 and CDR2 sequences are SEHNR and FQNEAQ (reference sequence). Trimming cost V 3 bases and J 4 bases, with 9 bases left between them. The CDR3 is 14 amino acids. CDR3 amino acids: CASSFTGSNEKLFF. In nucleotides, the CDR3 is TGTGCCAGCAGCTTCACCGGGAGTAATGAAAAACTGTTTTTT.

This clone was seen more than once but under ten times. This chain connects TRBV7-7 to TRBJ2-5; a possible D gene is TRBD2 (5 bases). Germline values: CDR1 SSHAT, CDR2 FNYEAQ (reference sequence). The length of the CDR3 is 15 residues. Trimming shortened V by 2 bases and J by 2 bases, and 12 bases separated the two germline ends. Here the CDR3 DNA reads TGTGCCAGCAGCTTAACCTGGGGAGCTCAAGAGACCCAGTACTTC. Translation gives CASSLTWGAQETQYF.

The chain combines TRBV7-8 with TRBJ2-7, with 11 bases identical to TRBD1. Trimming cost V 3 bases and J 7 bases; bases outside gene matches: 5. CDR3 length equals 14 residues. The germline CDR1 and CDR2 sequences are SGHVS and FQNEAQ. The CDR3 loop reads CASSFAGTGGEQYF. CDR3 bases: TGTGCCAGCAGCTTTGCCGGGACAGGGGGGGAGCAGTACTTC.

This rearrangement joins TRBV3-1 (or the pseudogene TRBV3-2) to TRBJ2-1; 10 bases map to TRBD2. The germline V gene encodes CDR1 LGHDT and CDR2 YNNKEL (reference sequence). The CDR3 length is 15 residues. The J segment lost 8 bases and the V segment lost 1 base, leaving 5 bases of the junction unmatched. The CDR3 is CASSQGGTSVHEQFF. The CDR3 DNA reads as TGTGCCAGCAGCCAAGGAGGGACTAGCGTTCATGAGCAGTTCTTC.

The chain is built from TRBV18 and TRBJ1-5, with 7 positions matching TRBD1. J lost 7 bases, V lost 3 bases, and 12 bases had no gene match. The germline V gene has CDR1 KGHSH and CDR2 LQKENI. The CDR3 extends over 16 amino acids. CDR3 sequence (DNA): TGTGCCAGCTCACCCCGAGACAGGGTAGACGGACAGCCCCAGCATTTT. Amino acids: CASSPRDRVDGQPQHF.

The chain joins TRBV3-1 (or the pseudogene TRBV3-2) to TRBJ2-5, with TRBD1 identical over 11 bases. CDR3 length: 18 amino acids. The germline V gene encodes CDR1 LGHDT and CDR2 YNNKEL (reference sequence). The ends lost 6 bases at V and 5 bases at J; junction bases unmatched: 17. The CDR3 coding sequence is TGTGCCAGCAGTACCGGACAGGGGGCTCTCCTTTTTGGGGAGACCCAGTACTTC. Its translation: CASSTGQGALLFGETQYF.

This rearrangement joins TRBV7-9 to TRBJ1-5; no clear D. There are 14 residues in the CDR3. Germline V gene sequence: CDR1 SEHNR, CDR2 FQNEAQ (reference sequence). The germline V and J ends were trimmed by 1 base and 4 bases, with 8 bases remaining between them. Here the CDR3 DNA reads TGTGCCAGCAGCTTAGGAGGTCCGAATCAGCCCCAGCATTTT. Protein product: CASSLGGPNQPQHF.

The CDR3 DNA reads as TGTGCCAGCAGTAGCGACAGGGTCACAGATACGCAGTATTTT. This codes for CASSSDRVTDTQYF. The V and J genes are TRBV7-9 and TRBJ2-3, with 7 bases aligning to TRBD1. Germline V CDR1 and CDR2: SEHNR, FQNEAQ (reference sequence). This CDR3 has 14 amino acids. The V gene end was trimmed by 6 bases and the J gene end by 2 bases; junction bases not matched to a gene: 5.

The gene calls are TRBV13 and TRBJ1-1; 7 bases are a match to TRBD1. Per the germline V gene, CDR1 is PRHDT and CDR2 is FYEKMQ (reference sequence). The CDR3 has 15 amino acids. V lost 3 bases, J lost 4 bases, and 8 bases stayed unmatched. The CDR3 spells CASSFSLQGTTEAFF. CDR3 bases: TGTGCCAGCAGCTTCTCCCTACAGGGGACCACTGAAGCTTTCTTT.

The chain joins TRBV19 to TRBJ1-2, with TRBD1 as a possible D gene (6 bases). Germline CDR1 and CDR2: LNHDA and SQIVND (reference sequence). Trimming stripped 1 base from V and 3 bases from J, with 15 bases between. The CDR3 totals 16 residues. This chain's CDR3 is CASSIVGTGPYYGYTF. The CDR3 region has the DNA TGTGCCAGTAGTATAGTTGGAACAGGGCCTTACTATGGCTACACCTTC.

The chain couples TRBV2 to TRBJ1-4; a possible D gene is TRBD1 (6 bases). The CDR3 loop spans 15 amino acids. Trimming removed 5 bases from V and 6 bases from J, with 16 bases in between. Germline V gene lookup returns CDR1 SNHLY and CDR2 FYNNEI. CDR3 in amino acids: CASSQSGTTDEKLFF. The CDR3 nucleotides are TGTGCCAGCAGTCAATCCGGGACAACGGATGAAAAACTGTTTTTT.

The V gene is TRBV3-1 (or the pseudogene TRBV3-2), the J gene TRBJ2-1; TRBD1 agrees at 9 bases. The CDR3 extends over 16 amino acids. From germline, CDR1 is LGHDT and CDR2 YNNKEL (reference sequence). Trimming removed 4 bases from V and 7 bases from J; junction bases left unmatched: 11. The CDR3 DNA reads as TGTGCCAGCAGCCCTCTGACGGGACAGGGTGTAAATGAGCAGTTCTTC. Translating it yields CASSPLTGQGVNEQFF.

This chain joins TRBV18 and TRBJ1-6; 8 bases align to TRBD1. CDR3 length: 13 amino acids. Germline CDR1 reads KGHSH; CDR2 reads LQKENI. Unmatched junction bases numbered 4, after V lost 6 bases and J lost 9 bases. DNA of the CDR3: TGTGCCAGCTCGCCAGGGGGCGCTTCACCCCTCCACTTT. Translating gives CASSPGGASPLHF. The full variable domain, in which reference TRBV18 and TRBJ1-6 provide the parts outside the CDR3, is NAGVMQNPRHLVRRRGQEARLRCSPMKGHSHVYWYRQLPEEGLKFMVYLQKENIIDESGMPKERFSAEFPKEGPSILRIQQVVRGDSAAYFCASSPGGASPLHFGNGTRLTVT.

CDR3: CASSERLGGEKLFF. Here the CDR3 DNA reads TGTGCCAGCAGCGAGCGCCTGGGGGGTGAAAAACTGTTTTTT. This sequence joins TRBV6-2 or TRBV6-3 and TRBJ1-4, with a tentative D call TRBD1 (5 bases). Deletions cut 6 bases from V and 7 bases from J, with 15 bases between. This CDR3 has 14 amino acids. Germline CDR1 is MNHEY and CDR2 is SVGEGT.

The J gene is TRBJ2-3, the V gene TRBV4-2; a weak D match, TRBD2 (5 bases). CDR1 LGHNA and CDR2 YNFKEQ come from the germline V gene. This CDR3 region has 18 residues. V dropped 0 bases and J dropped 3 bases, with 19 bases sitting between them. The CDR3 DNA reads TGTGCCAGCAGCCAAGATCGGGGATTAAGAATCGTGACAGATACGCAGTATTTT. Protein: CASSQDRGLRIVTDTQYF.

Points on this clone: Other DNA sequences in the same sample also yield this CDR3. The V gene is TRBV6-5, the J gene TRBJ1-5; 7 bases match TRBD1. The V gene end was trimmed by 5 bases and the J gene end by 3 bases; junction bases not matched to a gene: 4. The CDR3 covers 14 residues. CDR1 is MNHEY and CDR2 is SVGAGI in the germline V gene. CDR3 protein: CASSHRGFNQPQHF. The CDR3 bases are TGTGCCAGCAGTCACAGGGGCTTCAATCAGCCCCAGCATTTT.